The source of this T cell receptor beta chain is a study of T cell responses to AZD1222 COVID-19 vaccine. To note about this clone: The antigen is undetermined.

Study-level points and caveats: Donors in the cohort were predominantly white British and more often female, and clonal diversity was possibly underestimated.

V dropped 7 bases and J dropped 9 bases, with 16 bases sitting between them. The CDR3 length is 14 residues. Looked up from germline, CDR1 is MNHEY and CDR2 is SVGAGI. Clones were sequenced by immunoSEQ multiplex PCR, and TCRdb holds only the in-frame ones, with some missing. In the table there are approximately 94,000 clones, 87% of which are singletons. This clonotype was obtained from an adult in good health. The material was peripheral blood, obtained on day 0 of AZD1222 vaccination. The rearrangement joins TRBV6-5 to TRBJ1-6, with D possibly TRBD1 on 5 matching bases. The chain's CDR3 is CASTPGLGSSPLHF. The CDR3 DNA follows: TGTGCCAGCACCCCGGGACTCGGCAGTTCACCCCTCCACTTT.